The next 19 T cell receptor beta chains were all read from a single sample in a study of OX40 agonist ivuxolimab in advanced cancers. The data were produced by immunoSEQ multiplex PCR, yet TCRdb's version contains in-frame clones alone and is incomplete. This table has around 64,000 clones, 75% to 90% appearing once. Sequenced material: CD4+ or CD8+ T cells sorted from blood, taken in a trial of the OX40 agonist ivuxolimab. Receptors were obtained from an adult with an advanced solid tumor such as melanoma, head and neck, liver or kidney cancer.

The chain uses TRBV6-6 and TRBJ2-7, with unresolved D. CDR3 length equals 14 residues. The ends were cut back, 3 bases at V and 4 bases at J, with 13 bases in the middle. CDR1 is MNHNY, CDR2 SVGAGI, per germline (reference sequence). In DNA form, the CDR3 reads TGTGCCAGCAGTTATTCGTTTCGTCCATACGAGCAGTACTTC. Amino acids: CASSYSFRPYEQYF.

CDR3 nucleotides: TGTGCCAGCATCGCTAGCGGGAGTCACGAGCAGTACTTC. It yields the protein CASIASGSHEQYF. The chain employs TRBV6-1 and TRBJ2-7, with 10 nucleotides matching TRBD2. The ends lost 7 bases at V and 5 bases at J; junction bases unmatched: 5. The V gene's germline CDR1 is MNHNS and CDR2 SASEGT. The CDR3 runs to 13 residues.

The chain joins TRBV6-1 to TRBJ1-5; possible D gene TRBD1, 5 bases. V shed 5 bases and J shed 0 bases, with 11 bases lying between them. The CDR3 extends over 15 amino acids. The germline gives CDR1 MNHNS, CDR2 SASEGT. The CDR3 DNA reads as TGTGCCAGCAGTTCGACAGACTATAGCAATCAGCCCCAGCATTTT. Its translation: CASSSTDYSNQPQHF.

The CDR3 DNA is TGCGCCAGCAGCTTGGTCGTGACGAACAGGGGGTCCTCTGCTGAAGCTTTCTTT. It translates to CASSLVVTNRGSSAEAFF. V is TRBV5-1 and J is TRBJ1-1; TRBD1 aligns across 8 bases. The V and J ends lost 0 bases and 6 bases, in that order; junction bases with no gene match: 16. The germline V gene has CDR1 SGHRS and CDR2 YFSETQ. The CDR3 is 18 amino acids.

This clone was counted a few times. The chain is built from TRBV9 and TRBJ2-6; 12 bases are shared with TRBD1. The CDR3 spans 18 residues. Germline CDR1 and CDR2: SGDLS and YYNGEE. Trimming took 3 bases from V and 0 from J; bases not matched to a gene: 4. CDR3 nucleotide sequence: TGTGCCAGCAGCGCCGGGACAGGGGGCAGCTCTGGGGCCAACGTCCTGACTTTC. Residues: CASSAGTGGSSGANVLTF.

The chain is built from TRBV7-9 and TRBJ1-2, with 9 bases matching TRBD1. This CDR3 has 19 amino acids. V gave up 1 base and J gave up 2 bases; unmatched junction bases: 14. Germline CDR1 reads SEHNR; CDR2 reads FQNEAQ (reference sequence). Written as DNA, the CDR3 is TGTGCCAGCAGCTTAGGGGGTTGGGGACAGGGAATACAAAACTATGGCTACACCTTC. This gives the protein CASSLGGWGQGIQNYGYTF.

The sample holds one count of this clone. This chain links TRBV9 with TRBJ2-1; no clear D. Looked up from germline, CDR1 is SGDLS and CDR2 is YYNGEE. This CDR3 has 16 amino acids. Trimming pared 0 bases from V and 0 bases from J, leaving 10 bases between. This chain's CDR3 is CASSVAPASSYNEQFF. The CDR3 coding sequence is TGTGCCAGCAGCGTAGCACCCGCCAGCTCCTACAATGAGCAGTTCTTC.

The chain uses TRBV11-2 and TRBJ1-1, with 9 bases that match TRBD1. The CDR3 contains 14 residues. After removal of 5 bases from V and 5 bases from J, the junction contained 6 bases not matched to a gene. Germline CDR1 SGHAT, CDR2 FQNNGV. The CDR3, as DNA: TGTGCCAGCAGCATCGACAGGGGGGAGACTGAAGCTTTCTTT. It encodes CASSIDRGETEAFF. The full variable domain, its missing parts supplied by reference TRBV11-2 and TRBJ1-1, is EAGVAQSPRYKIIEKRQSVAFWCNPISGHATLYWYQQILGQGPKLLIQFQNNGVVDDSQLPKDRFSAERLKGVDSTLKIQPAKLEDSAVYLCASSIDRGETEAFFGQGTRLTVV.

The chain is built from TRBV11-2 and TRBJ2-5; D call uncertain. CDR3 size: 12 residues. Trimming cost V 5 bases and J 4 bases, with 8 bases left between them. The V gene's germline CDR1 is SGHAT and CDR2 FQNNGV. The CDR3 sequence: CASSVNRETQYF. The CDR3 bases are TGTGCCAGCAGCGTGAACCGAGAGACCCAGTACTTC.

This clone was seen once. DNA for the CDR3: TGTGCTAGTGGTTCACCGGGACAGGGGGCATCCGAGCAGTACTTC. This codes for CASGSPGQGASEQYF. The chain joins TRBV12-5 to TRBJ2-7; TRBD1 matches at 12 bases. Germline CDR1 reads LGHNT; CDR2 reads FRNRAP. The J segment lost 6 bases and the V segment lost 4 bases, leaving 7 bases of the junction unmatched. This CDR3 contains 15 residues.

In its sample, this clone was seen once. The chain joins TRBV19 to TRBJ2-1; 9 bases are shared with TRBD2. With 9 bases clipped from V and 8 bases from J, the junction kept 17 bases outside the gene matches. In germline, CDR1 is LNHDA, CDR2 SQIVND (reference sequence). The CDR3 is made up of 16 amino acids. CDR3 amino acids: CASRPYSGSEGYEQFF. The CDR3 bases are TGTGCCAGCAGACCTTATAGCGGGAGTGAGGGGTATGAGCAGTTCTTC.

V gene TRBV11-3 combines with J gene TRBJ1-4, with D unresolved. Germline CDR1 and CDR2: SGHNT and YENEEA. The CDR3 runs 16 residues. Trimming stripped 1 base from V and 6 bases from J, with 15 bases between. The CDR3 sequence: CASSLGGGRGDEKLFF. The CDR3 DNA is TGTGCCAGCAGCTTAGGAGGCGGGCGGGGAGATGAAAAACTGTTTTTT.

The J gene is TRBJ1-1, the V gene TRBV18; D call uncertain. The germline V gene encodes CDR1 KGHSH and CDR2 LQKENI. The CDR3 is 16 amino acids. The ends were cut back, 4 bases at V and 1 base at J, with 16 bases in the middle. The CDR3 bases are TGTGCCAGCTCACGACGGAGAAGGGAGGGGAACACTGAAGCTTTCTTT. Amino acid sequence: CASSRRRREGNTEAFF.

The V call is TRBV27, the J call TRBJ2-7; weak D call: TRBD2 (6 bases). Trimming removed 9 bases at V and 0 bases at J, with 12 bases between. Germline loops: CDR1 MNHEY, CDR2 SMNVEV (reference sequence). This CDR3 has 13 residues. CDR3 region: CASRDWSSYEQYF. CDR3 in DNA: TGTGCCAGTCGGGACTGGAGCTCCTACGAGCAGTACTTC.

V usage is TRBV11-3 and J usage is TRBJ2-7; TRBD2 agrees at 9 bases. V shed 5 bases and J 2 bases; nucleotides not matched to a gene: 7. Germline CDR1 SGHNT, CDR2 YENEEA. The CDR3 consists of 15 residues. The CDR3 here is CASSHIGGRAYEQYF. CDR3 DNA: TGTGCCAGCAGCCACATTGGCGGGAGGGCCTACGAGCAGTACTTC.

The chain employs TRBV7-2 and TRBJ2-6; the D is unclear. This CDR3 is built from 14 residues. Germline CDR1 is SGHTA and CDR2 is FQGNSA. V was shortened by 5 bases and J by 1 base, with 6 bases between the two germline ends. CDR3 nucleotide sequence: TGTGCCAGCAGCGCCATATCTGGGGCCAACGTCCTGACTTTC. It yields the protein CASSAISGANVLTF.

The chain employs TRBV18 and TRBJ1-1, with a possible D match to TRBD1 (5 bases). CDR1 KGHSH and CDR2 LQKENI come from the germline V gene. This CDR3 is built from 15 residues. V was pared by 0 bases and J by 0 bases, with 8 bases between. CDR3 region: CASSPPGLMNTEAFF. CDR3 coding DNA: TGTGCCAGCTCACCACCGGGACTGATGAACACTGAAGCTTTCTTT.

The gene calls are TRBV4-3 and TRBJ2-7, with 10 positions matching TRBD2. V gave up 1 base and J gave up 6 bases; unmatched junction bases: 6. Germline-derived CDR1 and CDR2 are LGHNA and YSLEER. The CDR3 is 15 residues long. The CDR3 is CASSQGAGGRSEQYF. In DNA, the CDR3 is TGCGCCAGCAGCCAAGGAGCGGGGGGGCGGAGCGAGCAGTACTTC.

V is TRBV6-1 and J is TRBJ2-7, with D perhaps given as TRBD1 or TRBD2 (5 bases each). The CDR3 extends over 15 amino acids. Germline-derived CDR1 and CDR2 are MNHNS and SASEGT. V gave up 7 bases and J gave up 3 bases, with 19 bases separating them. The CDR3 nucleotides read TGTGCCAGCAAAGGGACCTTTATGGGCGACTACGAGCAGTACTTC. Translated, it gives CASKGTFMGDYEQYF.